Below are 15 T cell receptor beta chains sequenced from a single sample in a study of OX40 agonist ivuxolimab in advanced cancers. Profiling relied on immunoSEQ multiplex PCR, and the TCRdb table lists in-frame clones only, not all of them. Counted here are around 34,000 clones, 65% to 80% occurring once; the ten biggest clones make up roughly 15%. Sample: CD4+ or CD8+ T cells sorted from blood, taken in a trial of the OX40 agonist ivuxolimab. The source of these receptors is an adult with an advanced solid tumor such as melanoma, head and neck, liver or kidney cancer.

In its sample, this clone was seen a few times. The genes are TRBV6-1 and TRBJ2-7, with 13 bases identical to TRBD2. Germline V gives CDR1 MNHNS, CDR2 SASEGT. V lost 7 bases and J lost 6; bases outside the gene matches: 9. CDR3 size: 15 residues. Here the CDR3 DNA reads TGTGCCAGCATCAAACTAGCGGGAGGGCCGTTCGAGCAGTACTTC. It specifies CASIKLAGGPFEQYF.

The V gene is TRBV6-1, the J gene TRBJ2-7; 9 nucleotides line up with TRBD1. This CDR3 contains 15 residues. Germline CDR1 reads MNHNS; CDR2 reads SASEGT. V lost 6 bases, J lost 5 bases, and 11 bases stayed unmatched. CDR3 region: CASRVAGTGNNEQYF. The DNA of the CDR3 is TGTGCCAGCAGGGTAGCCGGGACAGGGAACAACGAGCAGTACTTC.

This chain connects TRBV13 to TRBJ1-1; 8 bases fit TRBD1. This CDR3 is built from 12 residues. Germline V gene sequence: CDR1 PRHDT, CDR2 FYEKMQ (reference sequence). V trimming: 5 bases; J trimming: 10 bases; junction bases outside the gene matches: 6. This CDR3 is CASSPRTGRAFF. DNA for the CDR3: TGTGCCAGCAGCCCCCGGACAGGGAGAGCTTTCTTT. The entire variable domain, with the rest obtained from reference TRBV13 and TRBJ1-1, is as follows: AAGVIQSPRHLIKEKRETATLKCYPIPRHDTVYWYQQGPGQDPQFLISFYEKMQSDKGSIPDRFSAQQFSDYHSELNMSSLELGDSALYFCASSPRTGRAFFGQGTRLTVV.

The rearrangement uses TRBV15 and TRBJ1-1; tentative D call: TRBD1 (5 bases). Germline-derived CDR1 and CDR2 are LNHNV and YYDKDF (reference sequence). The CDR3 contains 13 residues. Trimming cost V 4 bases and J 1 base, with 7 bases left between them. For the CDR3, the DNA is TGTGCCACCAGCAATACAGGGAACACTGAAGCTTTCTTT. This encodes CATSNTGNTEAFF.

This chain uses TRBV2 with TRBJ1-1; D is unresolved. CDR3 length: 13 amino acids. Germline V gives CDR1 SNHLY, CDR2 FYNNEI. Trimming cost V 1 base and J 3 bases, with 6 bases left between them. This CDR3 reads CASSEEPYTEAFF. The CDR3 DNA follows: TGTGCCAGCAGTGAAGAGCCCTACACTGAAGCTTTCTTT.

This clone has only a few counts. This chain uses TRBV10-2 with TRBJ2-3; D tentatively fits TRBD1 or TRBD2 (5 bases each). V gave up 1 base and J gave up 5 bases, with 13 bases separating them. Germline CDR1 reads WSHSY; CDR2 reads SAAADI. This CDR3 contains 15 residues. The CDR3 reads CASSEFTGQIDTQYF. Here the CDR3 DNA reads TGCGCCAGCAGTGAGTTCACGGGGCAGATAGATACGCAGTATTTT.

This clone was detected once. The chain carries TRBV18 and TRBJ1-1; tentative D call: TRBD1 (5 bases). This CDR3 region has 15 residues. Trimming cost V 3 bases and J 3 bases, with 14 bases left between them. Per the germline V gene, CDR1 is KGHSH and CDR2 is LQKENI. For the CDR3, the DNA is TGTGCCAGCTCACCGCTCGGGGTAGGGGACACTGAAGCTTTCTTT. As protein: CASSPLGVGDTEAFF.

V usage is TRBV6-1 and J usage is TRBJ2-3, with TRBD1 matching 9 bases. Germline V gene lookup returns CDR1 MNHNS and CDR2 SASEGT. V shed 4 bases, J shed 5 bases, and the junction held 7 bases outside the gene matches. The length of the CDR3 is 15 residues. This CDR3 is CASSGRTGVVDTQYF. The CDR3 nucleotides read TGTGCCAGCAGTGGACGGACAGGGGTTGTAGATACGCAGTATTTT.

The chain uses TRBV5-1 and TRBJ2-1; 9 positions agree with TRBD1. Per the germline V gene, CDR1 is SGHRS and CDR2 is YFSETQ. The CDR3 is 16 amino acids. V trimming: 1 base; J trimming: 6 bases; junction bases outside the gene matches: 8. The CDR3 DNA sequence: TGCGCCAGCAGCTTGCCCGGGACAGGGCCTTCCAATGAGCAGTTCTTC. Protein sequence: CASSLPGTGPSNEQFF. Combining the CDR3 with reference TRBV5-1 and TRBJ2-1 gives the whole variable domain KAGVTQTPRYLIKTRGQQVTLSCSPISGHRSVSWYQQTPGQGLQFLFEYFSETQRNKGNFPGRFSGRQFSNSRSEMNVSTLELGDSALYLCASSLPGTGPSNEQFFGPGTRLTVL.

The V and J genes are TRBV6-5 and TRBJ2-2, with 11 bases identical to TRBD2. Germline V gene sequence: CDR1 MNHEY, CDR2 SVGAGI. With V trimmed by 8 bases and J by 8 bases, 10 bases remained unmatched. CDR3 size: 15 residues. The CDR3 is CASSVGTSGSGELFF. DNA of the CDR3: TGTGCCAGCTCCGTCGGGACTAGCGGATCGGGGGAGCTGTTTTTT.

This clone is a singleton in its sample. This rearrangement joins TRBV19 to TRBJ2-3; D perhaps matches TRBD2 (6 bases). The CDR3 is 17 residues long. Germline V gives CDR1 LNHDA, CDR2 SQIVND (reference sequence). With 6 bases removed from V and 0 bases from J, the gap between germline ends came to 19 bases. The CDR3 bases are TGTGCCAGTAGGCCGCAGGGTGTTAGCGGTAGCACAGATACGCAGTATTTT. Protein product: CASRPQGVSGSTDTQYF.

This chain joins TRBV4-1 and TRBJ1-4; TRBD1 matches 9 bases. The CDR3 has 18 residues. CDR1 and CDR2 (germline): MGHRA, YSYEKL. The V segment lost 1 base and the J segment 0 bases; nucleotides outside the gene matches: 6. CDR3 amino acids: CASSQGQGGVATNEKLFF. The DNA of the CDR3 is TGCGCCAGCAGCCAAGGACAGGGGGGAGTTGCAACTAATGAAAAACTGTTTTTT.

The chain is built from TRBV6-5 and TRBJ1-1; the match to TRBD1 covers 7 bases. Germline assignment: CDR1 MNHEY and CDR2 SVGAGI. V was pared by 5 bases and J by 1 base, with 4 bases of the junction left unmatched. The CDR3 consists of 14 residues. The DNA for the CDR3 is TGTGCCAGCAGTCTTGGACAGGCGAACACTGAAGCTTTCTTT. It translates to CASSLGQANTEAFF.

J is TRBJ1-2 and V is TRBV5-4, with TRBD1 matching 9 bases. This CDR3 region has 15 residues. Trimming at V came to 4 bases and at J to 9 bases, leaving 13 bases not matched to a gene. Germline loops: CDR1 SGHNT, CDR2 YYREEE (reference sequence). The DNA of the CDR3 is TGTGCCAGCAGCAATCCCCGGGACAGGGTTATTCGCTACACCTTC. It translates to CASSNPRDRVIRYTF.

The chain carries TRBV28 and TRBJ1-5, with D perhaps TRBD1 (6 bases). The CDR3 extends over 14 amino acids. Germline V gene sequence: CDR1 MDHEN, CDR2 SYDVKM. V was clipped by 5 bases and J by 4 bases, with 12 bases between them. CDR3 nucleotides: TGTGCCAGCAGTCCGGACAGAATAAATCAGCCCCAGCATTTT. It yields the protein CASSPDRINQPQHF.